These 24 T cell receptor beta chains came from one sample sequenced in a study of OX40 agonist ivuxolimab in advanced cancers. Clones were read by immunoSEQ multiplex PCR, and TCRdb kept only the in-frame ones, dropping some. The data show about 30,000 clones, 90% seen once. This sample comprised CD4+ or CD8+ T cells sorted from blood, obtained in a trial of the OX40 agonist ivuxolimab. The receptor source for this set is an adult with an advanced solid tumor such as melanoma, head and neck, liver or kidney cancer.

V is TRBV27 and J is TRBJ1-2; D not resolved. Trimming removed 5 bases at V and 5 bases at J, with 9 bases between. Germline V gene lookup returns CDR1 MNHEY and CDR2 SMNVEV (reference sequence). This CDR3 has 12 residues. The CDR3 nucleotides are TGTGCCAGCAGTGCGGGAGGGTATGGCTACACCTTC. Protein: CASSAGGYGYTF.

This clone came up once. V is TRBV6-4 and J is TRBJ2-1; 8 bases line up with TRBD2. Unmatched junction bases numbered 8, after V lost 2 bases and J lost 8 bases. The CDR3 has 15 residues. Germline lookup yields CDR1 MRHNA and CDR2 SNTAGT. CDR3 loop: CASSDLAGGGDEQFF. CDR3 nucleotide sequence: TGTGCCAGCAGTGACCTGGCGGGAGGAGGCGATGAGCAGTTCTTC.

This chain links TRBV5-5 with TRBJ2-7, with 14 bases that match TRBD2. In germline, CDR1 is SGHKS, CDR2 YYEKEE (reference sequence). The CDR3 has 16 amino acids. The V and J ends lost 3 bases and 3 bases, in that order; junction bases with no gene match: 5. The CDR3 DNA sequence: TGTGCCAGCAGCTCACGACTAGCGGGAGGGAACTACGAGCAGTACTTC. The encoded protein is CASSSRLAGGNYEQYF.

This clone was recorded a few times. The chain joins TRBV30 to TRBJ1-1; TRBD1 is a possible D gene (5 bases). V lost 4 bases, J lost 4 bases, and 13 bases lay in between. The CDR3 length is 13 residues. From germline, CDR1 is GTSNPN and CDR2 SVGIG (reference sequence). The DNA for the CDR3 is TGTGCCTGGACCGGGGGGGTTGGCACTGAAGCTTTCTTT. Its protein product is CAWTGGVGTEAFF. Using reference TRBV30 and TRBJ1-1 for the parts outside the CDR3, the full variable domain is SQTIHQWPATLVQPVGSPLSLECTVEGTSNPNLYWYRQAAGRGLQLLFYSVGIGQISSEVPQNLSASRPQDRQFILSSKKLLLSDSGFYLCAWTGGVGTEAFFGQGTRLTVV.

The chain employs TRBV5-4 and TRBJ2-3, with TRBD2 matching 11 bases. The germline V gene has CDR1 SGHNT and CDR2 YYREEE (reference sequence). V shed 4 bases, J shed 1 base, and the junction held 14 bases outside the gene matches. CDR3 size: 19 residues. CDR3 DNA: TGTGCCAGCAGCCCCCTAACTAGCGGGAGTTTCGTGGGCACAGATACGCAGTATTTT. It is translated as CASSPLTSGSFVGTDTQYF.

The chain recombines TRBV5-6 with TRBJ2-2; D is ambiguous. Germline V CDR1 and CDR2: SGHDT, YYEEEE. Trimming removed 0 bases at V and 6 bases at J, with 15 bases between. CDR3 length equals 16 residues. Here the CDR3 DNA reads TGTGCCAGCAGCTTGGGGCCGGGTCCGAGATCCGGGGAGCTGTTTTTT. Its translation is CASSLGPGPRSGELFF.

J is TRBJ2-3 and V is TRBV27; D unclear. CDR1 is MNHEY and CDR2 is SMNVEV in the germline V gene (reference sequence). The CDR3 is 12 residues long. Trimming took off 8 bases at V and 2 bases at J, with 8 bases between the two ends. CDR3 protein: CASGTPTDTQYF. The CDR3 DNA is TGTGCCAGCGGAACACCCACAGATACGCAGTATTTT.

This chain links TRBV5-6 with TRBJ1-2; tentative D call: TRBD1 (5 bases). This CDR3 contains 15 residues. Trimming took 1 base from V and 6 from J, leaving 16 bases between them. Germline V gene data show CDR1 as SGHDT and CDR2 as YYEEEE. CDR3: CASSLRRALFDGYTF. The DNA for the CDR3 is TGTGCCAGCAGCTTGCGCAGGGCTCTATTTGATGGCTACACCTTC.

The chain combines TRBV5-6 with TRBJ2-3; no firm D call. Trimming pared 1 base from V and 5 bases from J, leaving 8 bases between. This CDR3 has 13 residues. CDR1 is SGHDT, CDR2 YYEEEE, per germline. The CDR3 DNA reads as TGTGCCAGCAGCTTGCCAAGAGGAGATACGCAGTATTTT. It is translated as CASSLPRGDTQYF. Full variable domain (missing parts from reference TRBV5-6 and TRBJ2-3): DAGVTQSPTHLIKTRGQQVTLRCSPKSGHDTVSWYQQALGQGPQFIFQYYEEEERQRGNFPDRFSGHQFPNYSSELNVNALLLGDSALYLCASSLPRGDTQYFGPGTRLTVL.

The V call is TRBV5-8, the J call TRBJ2-1, with TRBD2 matching over 7 bases. Losses at the gene ends were 0 bases for V and 4 bases for J; bases not matched to a gene: 4. Germline V gene data show CDR1 as SGHTS and CDR2 as YDEGEE. The CDR3 length is 15 residues. CDR3 nucleotide sequence: TGTGCCAGCAGCTTGGATGCGGGAGTTTACAATGAGCAGTTCTTC. It yields the protein CASSLDAGVYNEQFF.

The CDR3 spells CAWSYYFERESSYNEQFF. For the CDR3, the DNA is TGTGCCTGGAGTTACTACTTCGAGCGGGAGAGCTCCTACAATGAGCAGTTCTTC. This rearrangement joins TRBV30 to TRBJ2-1; 8 positions agree with TRBD2. The CDR3 has 18 residues. With 2 bases clipped from V and 0 bases from J, the junction kept 12 bases outside the gene matches. Germline values: CDR1 GTSNPN, CDR2 SVGIG (reference sequence).

The chain links TRBV30 to TRBJ2-7; the match to TRBD2 covers 7 bases. This CDR3 has 16 residues. Germline values: CDR1 GTSNPN, CDR2 SVGIG (reference sequence). Trimming at V came to 0 bases and at J to 4 bases, leaving 12 bases not matched to a gene. The chain's CDR3 is CAWSVFTGRLTYEQYF. CDR3 bases: TGTGCCTGGAGTGTATTTACCGGGAGGCTTACTTACGAGCAGTACTTC.

The chain employs TRBV27 and TRBJ1-1; 7 bases fit TRBD1. The CDR3 contains 13 residues. Germline loops: CDR1 MNHEY, CDR2 SMNVEV (reference sequence). The V and J ends lost 6 bases and 4 bases, in that order; junction bases with no gene match: 5. CDR3 residues: CASSPGTATEAFF. The CDR3 nucleotides are TGTGCCAGCAGCCCCGGGACAGCCACTGAAGCTTTCTTT.

The V and J genes are TRBV19 and TRBJ2-5, with D hard to call. The J call may be mistaken, given a closer DNA end match to TRBJ2-7. The germline V gene has CDR1 LNHDA and CDR2 SQIVND (reference sequence). There are 14 residues in the CDR3. The CDR3 nucleotides read TGTGCCAGTAGTACCTCCGGTGATTTCTACGAGCAGTACTTC. It codes for CASSTSGDFYEQYF.

The chain uses TRBV27 and TRBJ2-2, with D perhaps matching TRBD2 (8 bases). CDR1 and CDR2 from the germline V gene are MNHEY and SMNVEV (reference sequence). The CDR3 spans 20 residues. V dropped 2 bases and J dropped 0 bases, with 22 bases sitting between them. The CDR3 loop is CASSLEGAQLAGSNTGELFF. The CDR3 DNA is TGTGCCAGCAGTTTAGAGGGGGCTCAGCTAGCGGGCTCGAACACCGGGGAGCTGTTTTTT.

This clone was counted a single time. This chain's CDR3 is CASSPTGREQYF. Written as DNA, the CDR3 is TGTGCCAGCAGCCCGACAGGGAGGGAGCAGTACTTC. This rearrangement joins TRBV27 to TRBJ2-7, with a weak D call TRBD1 (7 bases). The germline CDR1 and CDR2 sequences are MNHEY and SMNVEV (reference sequence). Trimming removed 6 bases at V and 7 bases at J, with 13 bases between. The CDR3 is made up of 12 amino acids.

The gene calls are TRBV7-2 and TRBJ1-1; 7 bases match TRBD1. V lost 5 bases to trimming and J lost 2 bases; unmatched junction nucleotides: 8. This CDR3 is 15 amino acids long. The germline V gene has CDR1 SGHTA and CDR2 FQGNSA. CDR3: CASSAYRGFNTEAFF. The CDR3 DNA reads as TGTGCCAGCAGCGCATACAGGGGATTTAACACTGAAGCTTTCTTT. The full variable domain, in which reference TRBV7-2 and TRBJ1-1 provide the parts outside the CDR3, is GAGVSQSPSNKVTEKGKDVELRCDPISGHTALYWYRQSLGQGLEFLIYFQGNSAPDKSGLPSDRFSAERTGGSVSTLTIQRTQQEDSAVYLCASSAYRGFNTEAFFGQGTRLTVV.

The chain combines TRBV14 with TRBJ1-4; a weak D match, TRBD1 (5 bases). Germline V lookup: CDR1 SGHDN, CDR2 FVKESK. V was trimmed by 1 base and J by 5 bases, leaving 20 bases between them. This CDR3 has 18 residues. CDR3 residues: CASSQVSTGYSINEKLFF. For the CDR3, the DNA is TGTGCCAGCAGCCAAGTATCCACAGGTTATAGCATAAATGAAAAACTGTTTTTT. Complete variable domain (other parts from reference TRBV14 and TRBJ1-4): EAGVTQFPSHSVIEKGQTVTLRCDPISGHDNLYWYRRVMGKEIKFLLHFVKESKQDESGMPNNRFLAERTGGTYSTLKVQPAELEDSGVYFCASSQVSTGYSINEKLFFGSGTQLSVL.

The chain uses TRBV19 and TRBJ2-7, with 13 bases aligning to TRBD2. Germline V CDR1 and CDR2: LNHDA, SQIVND (reference sequence). The ends lost 5 bases at V and 3 bases at J; junction bases unmatched: 4. CDR3 size: 15 residues. The CDR3 region is CASSLGTSGVYEQYF. For the CDR3, the DNA is TGTGCCAGTAGTCTCGGGACTAGCGGGGTCTACGAGCAGTACTTC.

V is TRBV27 and J is TRBJ2-1; D possibly corresponds to TRBD2 (5 bases). Trimming shortened V by 5 bases and J by 0 bases, and 14 bases separated the two germline ends. CDR3 size: 16 residues. The germline gives CDR1 MNHEY, CDR2 SMNVEV (reference sequence). CDR3 nucleotides: TGTGCCAGCAGTCCCCGGGGAACCAGCTCCTACAATGAGCAGTTCTTC. This gives the protein CASSPRGTSSYNEQFF.

The rearrangement links TRBV10-3 to TRBJ2-7; 10 bases align to TRBD1. The CDR3 covers 17 residues. V lost 6 bases, J lost 3 bases, and 14 bases stayed unmatched. Germline CDR1 is ENHRY and CDR2 is SYGVKD. CDR3 amino acids: CAISNLRDRGAGYEQYF. In DNA, the CDR3 is TGTGCCATCAGCAACCTCCGGGACAGGGGAGCGGGCTACGAGCAGTACTTC.

This chain connects TRBV7-9 to TRBJ2-1; D is ambiguous. The germline V gene has CDR1 SEHNR and CDR2 FQNEAQ (reference sequence). The V gene lost 1 base and the J gene lost 2 bases, with 9 bases spanning the gap. This CDR3 comprises 15 residues. CDR3 in DNA: TGTGCCAGCAGCTTAGGAGTAGTGCCCTACAATGAGCAGTTCTTC. Its protein product is CASSLGVVPYNEQFF.

This chain links TRBV6-6 with TRBJ1-1, with D unclear. This CDR3 region has 11 residues. The germline CDR1 and CDR2 sequences are MNHNY and SVGAGI (reference sequence). V was pared by 4 bases and J by 2 bases, with 2 bases between. The CDR3 region is CASSSNTEAFF. In nucleotides, the CDR3 is TGTGCCAGCAGTTCAAACACTGAAGCTTTCTTT.

This chain links TRBV6-1 with TRBJ1-2; D is unresolved. The CDR3 covers 16 residues. Germline V gene data show CDR1 as MNHNS and CDR2 as SASEGT. Between the trimmed V and J ends, which lost 1 base and 4 bases, there was a span of 16 bases. The CDR3 is CASSEGLRTALYGYTF. CDR3 bases: TGTGCCAGCAGTGAAGGTTTGAGGACGGCACTCTATGGCTACACCTTC.